A selection of T cell receptor beta chains follows, all from one sample in a study of human T cells and chemical hapten exposure. TCRdb itself ran the RACE reads through MiXCR, one entry per CDR3 protein. The repertoire holds about 41,000 distinct CDR3 sequences, with about 4% as singletons. The sample was whole blood, taken in connection with sensitization to the hapten diphenylcyclopropenone (DPC). Receptors originate from a man aged 45-65 years with alopecia areata. Some clones in this sample may be carry-over from other donors' samples. Both conserved end residues are part of each CDR3.

J: TRBJ2-2; V: TRBV6-2/TRBV6-3; CDR3: CASSFDRGSTGELFF
J: TRBJ2-1; V: TRBV7-8; CDR3: CASSQGQAIYNEQFF
J: TRBJ1-5; V: TRBV19; CDR3: CASSNQDRASNQPQHF
J: TRBJ1-1; V: TRBV18; CDR3: CASSPPGIGRTEAFF
J: TRBJ2-1; V: TRBV29-1; CDR3: CSVQGQGNEQFF
J: TRBJ2-5; V: TRBV29-1; CDR3: CSVSSGGQETQYF
J: TRBJ2-2; V: TRBV7-9; CDR3: CASSLTPGPNTGELFF
J: TRBJ2-5; V: TRBV27; CDR3: CASSSPTSGQETQYF
J: TRBJ2-3; V: TRBV6-4; CDR3: CASSDSTGGPDTQYF
J: TRBJ2-3; V: TRBV20-1; CDR3: CSASASGTAGSTDTQYF
J: TRBJ2-3; V: TRBV6-5; CDR3: CASTDSSTDTQYF
J: TRBJ1-6; V: TRBV7-2; CDR3: CASSLLGAGNSPLHF
J: TRBJ1-1; V: TRBV12-3/TRBV12-4; CDR3: CASSSSAVNTEAFF
J: TRBJ2-7; V: TRBV12-3/TRBV12-4; CDR3: CASSLPPGSYEQYF
J: TRBJ1-1; V: TRBV27; CDR3: CASSLYGGMNTEAFF
J: TRBJ2-1; V: TRBV29-1; CDR3: CSVAWDHYNEQFF
J: TRBJ1-5; V: TRBV7-2; CDR3: CASSINSQPQHF
J: TRBJ1-1; V: TRBV20-1; CDR3: CSAPRTGTTEAFF
J: TRBJ1-6; V: TRBV29-1; CDR3: CSVAGQGANSPLHF
J: TRBJ2-1; V: TRBV5-1; CDR3: CASSSRDRDLNEQFF
J: TRBJ2-7; V: TRBV29-1; CDR3: CSVGSGREREQYF
J: TRBJ1-1; V: TRBV6-2/TRBV6-3; CDR3: CASSPGQTVNTEAFF
J: TRBJ1-5; V: TRBV12-5; CDR3: CASSTGNQPQHF
J: TRBJ1-2; V: TRBV29-1; CDR3: CSVYSSYRYTF
J: TRBJ2-1; V: TRBV5-4; CDR3: CASSVPPWKRLSNEQFF
J: TRBJ2-5; V: TRBV7-2; CDR3: CASSRLVSETQYF
J: TRBJ2-7; V: TRBV29-1; CDR3: CSVLTTYEQYF
J: TRBJ1-1; V: TRBV7-2; CDR3: CASSKQGADTEALF
J: TRBJ2-1; V: TRBV6-1; CDR3: CASSEILYNEQFF
J: TRBJ1-3; V: TRBV29-1; CDR3: CSVEVWTEDGNTIYF
J: TRBJ2-7; V: TRBV7-6; CDR3: CASSLDPQSYEQYF
J: TRBJ2-3; V: TRBV28; CDR3: CASSRLTSGTDTQYF
J: TRBJ2-7; V: TRBV28; CDR3: CASSLTGVEQYF
J: TRBJ1-5; V: TRBV2; CDR3: CASSETGDQPQHF
J: TRBJ1-1; V: TRBV20-1; CDR3: CSARDQDRGLSEAFF
J: TRBJ2-3; V: TRBV6-6; CDR3: CASSYPLGTGETPTSLTDTQYF
J: TRBJ2-6; V: TRBV4-3; CDR3: CASSQEVGTVSGANVLTF
J: TRBJ1-3; V: TRBV27; CDR3: CASSRYRGSGNTIYF
J: TRBJ2-7; V: TRBV27; CDR3: CARAEWEQYF
J: TRBJ1-1; V: TRBV7-9; CDR3: CASRSAGTEGEAFF
J: TRBJ2-1; V: TRBV28; CDR3: CASSPSRIGSGMGDEQFF
J: TRBJ2-1; V: TRBV29-1; CDR3: CSVVGGLDTEQFF
J: TRBJ2-1; V: TRBV10-1; CDR3: CASSEPVPGLDTYNEQFF
J: TRBJ2-5; V: TRBV30; CDR3: CAWSAGETQYF
J: TRBJ1-2; V: TRBV6-5; CDR3: CAAGQNYGYTF
J: TRBJ1-1; V: TRBV7-6; CDR3: CASSGGIVNTEAFF
J: TRBJ2-6; V: TRBV5-1; CDR3: CASQQGAGGANVLTF
J: TRBJ1-4; V: TRBV11-2; CDR3: CASSPLGQRLATNEKLFF
J: TRBJ2-1; V: TRBV7-2; CDR3: CASSLSGGLYNEQFF
J: TRBJ1-5; V: TRBV7-9; CDR3: CASSFAAGGNQPQHF
J: TRBJ2-5; V: TRBV7-7; CDR3: CASRYKCRDRKETQYF
J: TRBJ1-3; V: TRBV20-1; CDR3: CSAEGGSSGNTIYF
J: TRBJ1-1; V: TRBV18; CDR3: CASSPRSGQENTEAFF
J: TRBJ1-2; V: TRBV29-1; CDR3: CSVEGYGSNYGYTF
J: TRBJ1-4; V: TRBV29-1; CDR3: CSGGQGQNEKLFF